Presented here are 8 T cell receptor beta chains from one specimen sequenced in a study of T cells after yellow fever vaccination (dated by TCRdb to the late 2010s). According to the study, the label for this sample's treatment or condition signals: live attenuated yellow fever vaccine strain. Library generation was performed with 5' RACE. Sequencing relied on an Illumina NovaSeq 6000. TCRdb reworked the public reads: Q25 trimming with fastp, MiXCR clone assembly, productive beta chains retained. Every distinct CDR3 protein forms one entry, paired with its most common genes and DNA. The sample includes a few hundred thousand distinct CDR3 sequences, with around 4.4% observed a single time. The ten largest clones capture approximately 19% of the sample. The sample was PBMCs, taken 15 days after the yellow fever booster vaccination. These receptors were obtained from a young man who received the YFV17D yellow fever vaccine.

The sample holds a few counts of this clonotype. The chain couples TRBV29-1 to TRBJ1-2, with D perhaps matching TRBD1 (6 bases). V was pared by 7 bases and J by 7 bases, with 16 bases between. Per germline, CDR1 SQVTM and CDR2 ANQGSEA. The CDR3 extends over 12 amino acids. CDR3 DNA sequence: TGCAGCGCCTCGGGGGGGCAGAGTGGCTACACCTTC. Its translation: CSASGGQSGYTF.

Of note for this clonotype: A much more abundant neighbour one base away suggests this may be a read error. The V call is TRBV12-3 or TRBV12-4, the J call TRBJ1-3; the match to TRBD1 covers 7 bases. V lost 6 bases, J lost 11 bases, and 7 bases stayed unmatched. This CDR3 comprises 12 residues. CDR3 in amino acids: CASSLGQRAIYF. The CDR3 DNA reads TGTGCCAGCAGCCTGGGACAGCGAGCCATATATTTT.

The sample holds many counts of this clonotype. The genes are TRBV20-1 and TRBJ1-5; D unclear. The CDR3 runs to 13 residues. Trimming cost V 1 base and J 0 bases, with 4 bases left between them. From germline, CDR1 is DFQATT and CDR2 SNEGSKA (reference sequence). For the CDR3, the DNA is TGCAGTGCTAGAGGCAGTAGCAATCAGCCCCAGCATTTT. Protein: CSARGSSNQPQHF.

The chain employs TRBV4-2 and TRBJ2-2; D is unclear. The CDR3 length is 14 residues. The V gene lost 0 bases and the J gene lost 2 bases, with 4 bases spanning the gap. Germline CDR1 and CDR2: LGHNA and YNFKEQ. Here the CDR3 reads CASSQDPNTGELFF. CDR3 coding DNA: TGTGCCAGCAGCCAAGATCCTAACACCGGGGAGCTGTTTTTT.

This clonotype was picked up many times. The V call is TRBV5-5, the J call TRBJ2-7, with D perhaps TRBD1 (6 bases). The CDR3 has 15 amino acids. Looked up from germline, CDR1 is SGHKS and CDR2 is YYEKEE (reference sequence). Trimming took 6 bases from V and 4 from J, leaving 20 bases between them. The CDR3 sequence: CASKLEVAGAYEQYF. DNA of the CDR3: TGTGCCAGCAAGCTTGAAGTGGCAGGGGCGTACGAGCAGTACTTC.

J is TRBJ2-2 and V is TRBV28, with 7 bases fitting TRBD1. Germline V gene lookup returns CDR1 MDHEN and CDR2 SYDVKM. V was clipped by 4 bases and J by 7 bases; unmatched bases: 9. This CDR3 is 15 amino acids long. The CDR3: CASSSSDRKGGELFF. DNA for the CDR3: TGTGCCAGCAGTTCATCGGACAGGAAGGGCGGGGAGCTGTTTTTT.

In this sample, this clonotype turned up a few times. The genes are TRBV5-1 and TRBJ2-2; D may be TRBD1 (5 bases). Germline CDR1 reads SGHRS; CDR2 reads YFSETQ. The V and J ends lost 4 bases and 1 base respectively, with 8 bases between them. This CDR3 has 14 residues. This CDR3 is CASSGALNTGELFF. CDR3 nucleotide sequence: TGCGCCAGCAGCGGGGCCCTGAACACCGGGGAGCTGTTTTTT.

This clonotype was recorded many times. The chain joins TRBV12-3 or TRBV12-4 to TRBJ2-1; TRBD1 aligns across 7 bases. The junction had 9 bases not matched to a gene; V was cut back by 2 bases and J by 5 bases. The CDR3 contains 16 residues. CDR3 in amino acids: CASSLKGGDRDNEQFF. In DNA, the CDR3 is TGTGCCAGCAGTTTAAAAGGGGGAGACAGGGACAATGAGCAGTTCTTC.